This T cell receptor beta chain originates from a study of cytomegalovirus exposure and HLA in healthy donors. As for the study in general: For the approximately 430 genotyped donors, 75% to 90% fell within the Caucasian-associated ancestry cluster.

V trimming: 3 bases; J trimming: 7 bases; junction bases outside the gene matches: 13. The CDR3 totals 18 residues. From germline, CDR1 is LNHNV and CDR2 YYDKDF (reference sequence). This PCR relied on a set of 60 Vbeta primers and 13 Jbeta primers. TCRdb's copy holds only in-frame clones and misses some; the assay was immunoSEQ multiplex PCR. The repertoire holds some 160,000 clones, around three quarters seen once, with roughly 0.76% in the top ten. The J gene is TRBJ1-5, the V gene TRBV15, with 12 nucleotides matching TRBD1. The TCR comes from a woman aged 40-49 years in good health and CMV-seronegative. Specimen: PBMCs. The DNA of the CDR3 is TGTGCCACCAGCAGTTTACCTGGGACAGGGGGCGCGCGACAGCCCCAGCATTTT. Protein product: CATSSLPGTGGARQPQHF.